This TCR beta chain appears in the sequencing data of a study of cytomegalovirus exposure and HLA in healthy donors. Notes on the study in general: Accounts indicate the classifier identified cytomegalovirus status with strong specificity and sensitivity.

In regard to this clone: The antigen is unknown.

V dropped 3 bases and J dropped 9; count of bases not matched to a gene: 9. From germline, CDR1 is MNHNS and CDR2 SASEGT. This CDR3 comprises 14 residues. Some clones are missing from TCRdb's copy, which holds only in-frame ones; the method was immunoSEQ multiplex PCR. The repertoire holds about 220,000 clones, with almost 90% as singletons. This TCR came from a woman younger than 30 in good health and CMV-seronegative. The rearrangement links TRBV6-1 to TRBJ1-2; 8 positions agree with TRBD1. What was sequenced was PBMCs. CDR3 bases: TGTGCCAGCAGTGAGCCGGGACAGGCCTCTAGCTACACCTTC. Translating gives CASSEPGQASSYTF.